The rows below give T cell receptor beta chains drawn from one sample of a study of PD-1 blockade in classical Hodgkin lymphoma. Here immunoSEQ multiplex PCR was the method, and the copy in TCRdb shows in-frame clones only, minus some. The sample yields about 39,000 clones, just over 75% seen once. Specimen: peripheral blood mononuclear cells (PBMCs), collected before the fourth cycle of nivolumab. Receptors originate from a human donor with classical Hodgkin lymphoma. CDR3s include the opening cysteine and the closing phenylalanine or tryptophan. The order of the fields is clone size, V gene, D gene, J gene, CDR3 DNA, CDR3 protein. The D gene is left open where the match is weak. Size values are once, few and many counts, or a class for expanded clones, and some rows have none.

NA	TRBV5-1	TRBD1	TRBJ1-4	TGCGCCAGCAGCCAACAGGGGGCGAAAGAAAAACTGTTTTTT	CASSQQGAKEKLFF
NA	TRBV19	NA	TRBJ1-6	TGTGCCAGTAGTGCCCGGTTTTCACCCCTCCACTTT	CASSARFSPLHF
NA	TRBV19	NA	TRBJ2-1	TGTGCCAGTAGTATAGGAGCGAGCTCCTACAATGAGCAGTTCTTC	CASSIGASSYNEQFF
NA	TRBV30	TRBD1	TRBJ1-6	TGTGCCTGGGGGGGACAGGGGAGGCCCCTCCACTTT	CAWGGQGRPLHF
NA	TRBV7-9	NA	TRBJ2-7	TGTGCCAGCAGCTTGATGGACAGCTACGAGCAGTACTTC	CASSLMDSYEQYF
once	TRBV5-1	TRBD2	TRBJ2-3	TGCGCCAGCAGCCCGGGACTAGCGGCAACCCGTGAACTCACAGATACGCAGTATTTT	CASSPGLAATRELTDTQYF
NA	TRBV20-1	NA	TRBJ2-7	TGCAGTGTTGACGAGCAGTACTTC	CSVDEQYF
NA	TRBV28	NA	TRBJ1-5	TGTGCCAGCAGTTTAAGGCTAAGTGGCAATCAGCCCCAGCATTTT	CASSLRLSGNQPQHF
NA	TRBV19	NA	TRBJ2-3	TGTGCCAGTAGTATAGGTGCGCGCACAGATACGCAGTATTTT	CASSIGARTDTQYF
NA	TRBV10-1	TRBD1	TRBJ2-3	TGCGCCAGCAGTTCATCGGGGACAGTGGAAGATACGCAGTATTTT	CASSSSGTVEDTQYF
NA	TRBV4-2	TRBD1	TRBJ2-2	TGTGCCAGCAGCCCCCGGGGACAGGGACGAAACACCGGGGAGCTGTTTTTT	CASSPRGQGRNTGELFF
NA	TRBV11-2	NA	TRBJ2-1	TGTGCCAGCAGCGCGAGCGGCAATGAGCAGTTCTTC	CASSASGNEQFF
few	TRBV5-1	NA	TRBJ1-2	TGCGCCAGCAGGGAGGGGAACTATGGCTACACCTTC	CASREGNYGYTF
NA	TRBV19	NA	TRBJ1-5	TGTGCCAGTAGTATAGGGGACCGAGTCTGGCAGCCCCAGCATTTT	CASSIGDRVWQPQHF
NA	TRBV30	NA	TRBJ2-7	TGTGCCTGGAGGCTACAGGGGGCGGGGGGTTCCTACGAGCAGTACTTC	CAWRLQGAGGSYEQYF
NA	TRBV28	TRBD2	TRBJ2-5	TGTGCCAGCCACCCGGGGACTAGCGTGGAAGAGACCCAGTACTTC	CASHPGTSVEETQYF